These 15 T cell receptor beta chains originate from one sample sequenced in a study of control samples from healthy donors and cancer patients. Produced via immunoSEQ multiplex PCR; TCRdb's table is partial and in-frame only. The data show some 140,000 clones, approximately 86% seen once. Sequenced input: blood. These receptors all come from a woman in her twenties or thirties in good health.

The V and J genes are TRBV29-1 and TRBJ2-3, with D tentatively TRBD1 (6 bases). The V gene lost 3 bases and the J gene lost 6 bases, with 13 bases spanning the gap. CDR1 is SQVTM, CDR2 ANQGSEA, per germline. CDR3 length equals 13 residues. The CDR3 here is CSVEATGADTQYF. The CDR3 DNA is TGCAGCGTTGAGGCGACAGGTGCGGATACGCAGTATTTT.

The V gene is TRBV30, the J gene TRBJ2-1; no firm D call. Trimming cost V 1 base and J 9 bases, with 22 bases left between them. CDR3 size: 16 residues. Germline V gene sequence: CDR1 GTSNPN, CDR2 SVGIG (reference sequence). CDR3 nucleotide sequence: TGTGCCTGGAGTGCCCAGCCAGGTACTACGAGTCTTGAGCAGTTCTTC. Amino acids: CAWSAQPGTTSLEQFF.

The chain combines TRBV12-3 or TRBV12-4 with TRBJ1-3; no clear D. The CDR3 loop spans 12 amino acids. V lost 5 bases to trimming and J lost 4 bases, with 6 bases between them. In DNA, the CDR3 is TGTGCCAGCAGTGAATCAGGAAACACCATATATTTT. Its translation: CASSESGNTIYF.

The CDR3 sequence is CASSLSQGVRDEQYF. CDR3 nucleotide sequence: TGTGCCAGCAGCTTATCACAGGGGGTCCGGGACGAGCAGTACTTC. V and J are TRBV7-2 and TRBJ2-7, with TRBD1 matching over 8 bases. The CDR3 loop spans 15 amino acids. V lost 2 bases to trimming and J lost 5 bases; unmatched junction nucleotides: 8. Germline values: CDR1 SGHTA, CDR2 FQGNSA. The entire variable domain, with the rest obtained from reference TRBV7-2 and TRBJ2-7, is as follows: GAGVSQSPSNKVTEKGKDVELRCDPISGHTALYWYRQSLGQGLEFLIYFQGNSAPDKSGLPSDRFSAERTGGSVSTLTIQRTQQEDSAVYLCASSLSQGVRDEQYFGPGTRLTVT.

The chain joins TRBV19 to TRBJ2-1; D is ambiguous. The V and J ends lost 1 base and 8 bases respectively, with 9 bases between them. CDR1 and CDR2 (germline): LNHDA, SQIVND (reference sequence). The CDR3 has 13 amino acids. CDR3 amino acids: CASSIAQTDEQFF. The CDR3 bases are TGTGCCAGTAGTATAGCCCAGACCGATGAGCAGTTCTTC.

The rearrangement joins TRBV30 to TRBJ2-5, with TRBD2 matching 7 bases. The CDR3 runs to 14 residues. V shed 2 bases and J 1 base; nucleotides not matched to a gene: 4. Germline CDR1 is GTSNPN and CDR2 is SVGIG (reference sequence). CDR3 in amino acids: CAWSRGSPQETQYF. The CDR3 coding sequence is TGTGCCTGGAGTCGCGGGAGTCCCCAAGAGACCCAGTACTTC.

V and J are TRBV30 and TRBJ1-1; perhaps TRBD1 as D (5 bases). From germline, CDR1 is GTSNPN and CDR2 SVGIG (reference sequence). Trimming shortened V by 3 bases and J by 0 bases, and 17 bases separated the two germline ends. CDR3 length: 16 amino acids. Written as DNA, the CDR3 is TGTGCCTGGAGCAACGGTCAGGGAGGTTTGAACACTGAAGCTTTCTTT. It specifies CAWSNGQGGLNTEAFF.

V usage is TRBV19 and J usage is TRBJ2-5; TRBD2 agrees at 10 bases. Germline V gene sequence: CDR1 LNHDA, CDR2 SQIVND (reference sequence). The CDR3 length is 14 residues. Trimming at V came to 10 bases and at J to 5 bases, leaving 10 bases not matched to a gene. The CDR3 is CATKLAGGQETQYF. CDR3 DNA sequence: TGTGCCACCAAATTAGCGGGAGGTCAGGAGACCCAGTACTTC.

The V call is TRBV15, the J call TRBJ1-4, with TRBD1 identical over 7 bases. V gave up 8 bases and J gave up 8 bases; unmatched junction bases: 8. This CDR3 has 13 residues. Germline values: CDR1 LNHNV, CDR2 YYDKDF (reference sequence). As DNA, the CDR3 is TGTGCCACCCCTACAGGGGAAGGGGAAAAACTGTTTTTT. Encoded protein: CATPTGEGEKLFF. The variable domain in full, with the rest retrieved from reference TRBV15 and TRBJ1-4, is DAMVIQNPRYQVTQFGKPVTLSCSQTLNHNVMYWYQQKSSQAPKLLFHYYDKDFNNEADTPDNFQSRRPNTSFCFLDIRSPGLGDTAMYLCATPTGEGEKLFFGSGTQLSVL.

V usage is TRBV6-5 and J usage is TRBJ1-1; 7 bases line up with TRBD1. This CDR3 comprises 14 residues. Trimming cost V 6 bases and J 4 bases; bases outside gene matches: 8. From germline, CDR1 is MNHEY and CDR2 SVGAGI. The CDR3 spells CASRPTGVGTEAFF. Written as DNA, the CDR3 is TGTGCCAGCAGGCCTACAGGGGTGGGCACTGAAGCTTTCTTT.

This sequence joins TRBV5-1 and TRBJ2-3; possibly TRBD1 for D (6 bases). With 2 bases removed from V and 2 bases from J, the gap between germline ends came to 9 bases. CDR3 length: 14 residues. Per the germline V gene, CDR1 is SGHRS and CDR2 is YFSETQ. The CDR3 bases are TGCGCCAGCAGCTTTGGACAGCCCACAGATACGCAGTATTTT. Translation gives CASSFGQPTDTQYF.

The chain carries TRBV7-2 and TRBJ2-3; 8 nucleotides line up with TRBD2. V was pared by 5 bases and J by 4 bases, with 5 bases of the junction left unmatched. CDR1 is SGHTA and CDR2 is FQGNSA in the germline V gene. The CDR3 runs to 14 residues. The CDR3 protein is CASSPGLEADTQYF. Here the CDR3 DNA reads TGTGCCAGCAGCCCGGGACTAGAGGCAGATACGCAGTATTTT.

J is TRBJ2-3 and V is TRBV27; D gene uncertain. V lost 6 bases to trimming and J lost 4 bases, with 14 bases between them. CDR3 length: 14 residues. CDR1 and CDR2 from the germline V gene are MNHEY and SMNVEV (reference sequence). The CDR3 region has the DNA TGTGCCAGCAGCCGAACCCATAGCCCAGATACGCAGTATTTT. Protein product: CASSRTHSPDTQYF.

V and J are TRBV19 and TRBJ2-2; 7 nucleotides match TRBD1. This CDR3 spans 16 amino acids. Trimming took 5 bases from V and 4 from J; bases not matched to a gene: 10. Germline V gene sequence: CDR1 LNHDA, CDR2 SQIVND (reference sequence). DNA for the CDR3: TGTGCCAGTAGTTGGCCGGGACAGAGGGGCACCGGGGAGCTGTTTTTT. Translated: CASSWPGQRGTGELFF.

The chain is built from TRBV19 and TRBJ1-1; weak D call: TRBD1 (6 bases). The germline CDR1 and CDR2 sequences are LNHDA and SQIVND (reference sequence). This CDR3 spans 16 amino acids. V was cut by 9 bases and J by 1 base, with 21 bases left in between. CDR3 loop: CASERETGHPNTEAFF. In DNA form, the CDR3 reads TGTGCCAGCGAACGAGAAACGGGACACCCGAACACTGAAGCTTTCTTT.